The 2 T cell receptor beta chains given below trace back to one sample, sequenced in a study of blood T cell repertoires in COVID-19. Libraries were prepared by immunoSEQ multiplex PCR; TCRdb keeps only in-frame clonotypes and omits some of them. The repertoire holds about 110,000 clones, with roughly 91% as singletons. The source material was peripheral blood. The receptor set was obtained from a woman in her fifties or sixties with acute or convalescent COVID-19.

J is TRBJ2-5 and V is TRBV7-2, with D possibly being TRBD2 (6 bases). This CDR3 comprises 16 residues. Trimming pared 1 base from V and 4 bases from J, leaving 16 bases between. Per germline, CDR1 SGHTA and CDR2 FQGNSA. For the CDR3, the DNA is TGTGCCAGCAGCTTAGTAGGGGAGGCGTTTCGAGAGACCCAGTACTTC. This translates into CASSLVGEAFRETQYF.

J is TRBJ2-3 and V is TRBV24-1; 7 bases map to TRBD2. Unmatched junction bases numbered 15, after V lost 4 bases and J lost 0 bases. Germline V gives CDR1 KGHDR, CDR2 SFDVKD. The CDR3 extends over 19 amino acids. The CDR3 DNA sequence: TGTGCCACCAGTGAACCCCTGGCGGGAGAAGACCCCAGCACAGATACGCAGTATTTT. Its translation: CATSEPLAGEDPSTDTQYF.